This T cell receptor beta chain was captured in a study of graft-versus-host responses after intestinal transplantation. Study details: As for transplant type, recipients had multivisceral, liver-intestinal, or isolated intestinal grafts. Anti-thymocyte globulin induction preceded about 3 years of tacrolimus and steroid maintenance in all recipients. Whole-study findings and limits: Within the allografts of patients who had graft-donor T cell macrochimerism, graft-versus-host to host-versus-graft clonal ratios were high. Peak GvH clone levels in circulation were associated with early post-transplant HvG declines.

As regards this clone: The antigen remains undetermined.

TCRdb's table, derived via immunoSEQ multiplex PCR, lists solely in-frame clones and lacks some. The data hold about 130,000 clones, with 85% to 95% observed a single time. Germline CDR1 and CDR2: SGHDT and YYEEEE. The length of the CDR3 is 13 residues. V shed 3 bases and J shed 1 base, with 7 bases lying between them. Sequences were derived from unstimulated CD4+ T cells sorted from spleen or lymph node cells, sampled before intestinal transplant. The V call is TRBV5-6, the J call TRBJ1-1; D is perhaps TRBD1 (5 bases). This TCR came from a human donor who received an intestinal transplant. Here the CDR3 DNA reads TGTGCCAGCAGCTGGGGCGGGAACACTGAAGCTTTCTTT. It translates to CASSWGGNTEAFF.